The 20 T cell receptor beta chains reported below all come from one sample, sequenced in a study of blood T cell repertoires in COVID-19 (TCRdb year 2020). Preparation of the library involved the immunoSEQ multiplex PCR assay. Entries here come from immuneACCESS through TCRdb and include only in-frame sequences with V and J called. Some clones fail to appear in such tables; in the studies checked, an unresolved V gene covers under half of the shortfall, and the cause of the remainder is unknown. This sample has 200,000 or so clones in its table, and 75% to 90% of those were observed once. The ten most abundant clones make up roughly 2% of the sample. Sequencing was performed on peripheral blood. The receptors here all came from a man aged 70 or older with active or convalescent COVID-19.

This clone was counted between two and nine times. The V and J genes are TRBV27 and TRBJ1-2; maybe TRBD1 (5 bases). Deletions cut 6 bases from V and 1 base from J, with 21 bases between. CDR3 length: 17 amino acids. CDR1 is MNHEY, CDR2 SMNVEV, per germline (reference sequence). As DNA, the CDR3 is TGTGCCAGCAGGCCATATAGGGGAACAGGTTATAACTATGGCTACACCTTC. Translation gives CASRPYRGTGYNYGYTF.

The V call is TRBV5-1, the J call TRBJ2-3; 14 bases line up with TRBD2. The CDR3 runs 18 residues. J lost 4 bases, V lost 3 bases, and 10 bases had no gene match. Germline CDR1 is SGHRS and CDR2 is YFSETQ. The CDR3 here is CASSYGTSGGWVADTQYF. In DNA, the CDR3 is TGCGCCAGCAGCTACGGGACTAGCGGGGGATGGGTAGCAGATACGCAGTATTTT.

The rearrangement uses TRBV30 and TRBJ1-1, with D hard to call. Germline V gives CDR1 GTSNPN, CDR2 SVGIG (reference sequence). This CDR3 has 12 amino acids. V was trimmed by 3 bases and J by 2 bases, leaving 7 bases between them. The CDR3 DNA sequence: TGTGCCTGGAGAGGGAGAAACACTGAAGCTTTCTTT. This codes for CAWRGRNTEAFF. The full variable domain, in which reference TRBV30 and TRBJ1-1 provide the parts outside the CDR3, is SQTIHQWPATLVQPVGSPLSLECTVEGTSNPNLYWYRQAAGRGLQLLFYSVGIGQISSEVPQNLSASRPQDRQFILSSKKLLLSDSGFYLCAWRGRNTEAFFGQGTRLTVV.

The chain joins TRBV24-1 to TRBJ2-3; no reliable D call. The CDR3 is made up of 15 amino acids. CDR1 and CDR2 from the germline V gene are KGHDR and SFDVKD. Deletions cut 1 base from V and 3 bases from J, with 10 bases between. The CDR3 loop reads CATSDFGTATDTQYF. Here the CDR3 DNA reads TGTGCCACCAGTGATTTTGGTACAGCAACAGATACGCAGTATTTT.

The chain recombines TRBV18 with TRBJ2-7; tentatively, D is TRBD1 (5 bases). Per germline, CDR1 KGHSH and CDR2 LQKENI. Trimming removed 3 bases at V and 3 bases at J, with 9 bases between. The CDR3 has 13 amino acids. For the CDR3, the DNA is TGTGCCAGCTCACCGGACATGCGCTACGAGCAGTACTTC. This gives the protein CASSPDMRYEQYF.

This clone occurred once. In nucleotides, the CDR3 is TGTGCCAGCAGCCCTCAACTGCCTAGCGGGAGGACCATCTACGAGCAGTACTTC. Its protein is CASSPQLPSGRTIYEQYF. V usage is TRBV13 and J usage is TRBJ2-7, with TRBD2 identical over 11 bases. CDR1 is PRHDT, CDR2 FYEKMQ, per germline (reference sequence). The J segment lost 3 bases and the V segment lost 5 bases, leaving 15 bases of the junction unmatched. The CDR3 spans 18 residues.

V gene TRBV15 combines with J gene TRBJ1-5; 7 bases agree with TRBD1. The J segment lost 6 bases and the V segment lost 0 bases, leaving 5 bases of the junction unmatched. The CDR3 is made up of 15 amino acids. Germline assignment: CDR1 LNHNV and CDR2 YYDKDF (reference sequence). The CDR3 DNA follows: TGTGCCACCAGCAGAGATTCGAAGGGGGCTCAGCCCCAGCATTTT. Translating gives CATSRDSKGAQPQHF.

This clone has more than one count but fewer than ten. This chain uses TRBV6-5 with TRBJ2-5; 10 nucleotides align to TRBD2. The J segment lost 4 bases and the V segment lost 6 bases, leaving 5 bases of the junction unmatched. CDR1 and CDR2 from the germline V gene are MNHEY and SVGAGI. The CDR3 extends over 14 amino acids. CDR3 bases: TGTGCCAGCAGCGGACTAGCGGTGGGAGAGACCCAGTACTTC. This codes for CASSGLAVGETQYF.

This clone was seen more than once but under ten times. This chain joins TRBV6-6 and TRBJ2-1, with D perhaps TRBD2 (6 bases). The germline V and J ends were trimmed by 4 bases and 4 bases, with 14 bases remaining between them. The CDR3 runs to 15 residues. Looked up from germline, CDR1 is MNHNY and CDR2 is SVGAGI (reference sequence). CDR3 region: CASSSIMGGYNEQFF. As DNA, the CDR3 is TGTGCCAGCAGTTCAATTATGGGGGGTTACAATGAGCAGTTCTTC.

This clone was observed a single time. This chain joins TRBV7-6 and TRBJ2-1; D perhaps matches TRBD1 (5 bases). Germline V CDR1 and CDR2: SGHVS, FNYEAQ. Trimming removed 5 bases from V and 2 bases from J, with 13 bases in between. The CDR3 has 15 amino acids. Written as DNA, the CDR3 is TGTGCCAGCAGCCCCTATCAGGGTCCCTACAATGAGCAGTTCTTC. Amino acids: CASSPYQGPYNEQFF.

The chain recombines TRBV3-1 (or the pseudogene TRBV3-2) with TRBJ1-6, with 8 bases aligning to TRBD1. Germline trimming cut 4 bases from V and 4 bases from J; bases unmatched to any gene: 6. Germline-derived CDR1 and CDR2 are LGHDT and YNNKEL (reference sequence). The CDR3 is 16 residues long. The CDR3 bases are TGTGCCAGCAGCCTAGGGACAGGCGGTTATAATTCACCCCTCCACTTT. This gives the protein CASSLGTGGYNSPLHF.

The chain is built from TRBV11-3 and TRBJ2-5; maybe TRBD2 (7 bases). The CDR3 extends over 15 amino acids. V was cut by 1 base and J by 5 bases, with 14 bases left in between. Germline V gives CDR1 SGHNT, CDR2 YENEEA. CDR3 bases: TGTGCCAGCAGCTTAGGCAGGGGAGCGGGGGAGACCCAGTACTTC. It translates to CASSLGRGAGETQYF.

Details on this clone: One junction end disagrees with the germline gene, perhaps due to a read error. The rearrangement uses TRBV18 and TRBJ2-1; TRBD2 matches 8 bases. Per germline, CDR1 KGHSH and CDR2 LQKENI. This CDR3 has 19 residues. For the CDR3, the DNA is TGTGCCAGCTCAACACCAGGATTTTCCGGGACTAGGGTTAACAATGAGCAGTTCTTC. Its protein is CASSTPGFSGTRVNNEQFF.

The chain has TRBV7-2 and TRBJ2-1; 9 bases fit TRBD2. This CDR3 region has 18 residues. Germline V gene data show CDR1 as SGHTA and CDR2 as FQGNSA. The trim removed 2 bases at V and 3 bases at J, leaving 11 bases unmatched. CDR3 in DNA: TGTGCCAGCAGCTTACAGGTAGCGGGAGTAGGGGGCTACAATGAGCAGTTCTTC. Translation: CASSLQVAGVGGYNEQFF.

This clone was detected many times. The rearrangement links TRBV5-1 to TRBJ2-7; TRBD1 is a possible D gene (5 bases). Trimming left V 4 bases short and J 6 bases short, with 17 bases between. This CDR3 has 14 amino acids. In germline, CDR1 is SGHRS, CDR2 YFSETQ. In DNA form, the CDR3 reads TGCGCCAGCAGCGACACAGGCAATCCCTTCGAGCAGTACTTC. Its protein product is CASSDTGNPFEQYF.

The chain is built from TRBV4-3 and TRBJ1-4; D remains ambiguous. V was trimmed by 3 bases and J by 2 bases, leaving 10 bases between them. The CDR3 has 15 amino acids. Germline CDR1 and CDR2: LGHNA and YSLEER. The CDR3 spells CASSQATLTNEKLFF. CDR3 nucleotide sequence: TGCGCCAGCAGCCAGGCGACATTGACTAATGAAAAACTGTTTTTT.

The V call is TRBV29-1, the J call TRBJ1-1; D is unresolved. The CDR3 runs to 11 residues. Germline values: CDR1 SQVTM, CDR2 ANQGSEA. The ends were cut back, 3 bases at V and 10 bases at J, with 12 bases in the middle. The CDR3 loop reads CSVDSGRGAFF. The DNA of the CDR3 is TGCAGCGTTGATTCTGGGCGTGGAGCTTTCTTT.

V is TRBV19 and J is TRBJ1-4, with a weak D call TRBD1 (6 bases). The CDR3 is 15 amino acids. V was pared by 2 bases and J by 5 bases, with 12 bases between. Germline V CDR1 and CDR2: LNHDA, SQIVND (reference sequence). The CDR3 bases are TGTGCCAGTAGTATACTGGGGCAGGGGAATGAAAAACTGTTTTTT. Translated: CASSILGQGNEKLFF.

V is TRBV19 and J is TRBJ2-3; TRBD1 aligns across 7 bases. The V gene end was trimmed by 6 bases and the J gene end by 4 bases; junction bases not matched to a gene: 19. This CDR3 is built from 18 residues. The germline CDR1 and CDR2 sequences are LNHDA and SQIVND (reference sequence). The CDR3 protein is CASSRDGTEVFTSDTQYF. Here the CDR3 DNA reads TGTGCCAGTAGCAGGGACGGGACAGAGGTTTTTACTTCAGATACGCAGTATTTT.

V usage is TRBV19 and J usage is TRBJ1-6, with 7 bases fitting TRBD1. This CDR3 spans 16 amino acids. V gave up 0 bases and J gave up 4 bases; unmatched junction bases: 3. The germline V gene encodes CDR1 LNHDA and CDR2 SQIVND (reference sequence). Here the CDR3 DNA reads TGTGCCAGTAGTATAGACGGGACAGAATATAATTCACCCCTCCACTTT. Amino acids: CASSIDGTEYNSPLHF.